Presented here are 8 T cell receptor beta chains from one specimen sequenced in a study of T cells in Graves' hyperthyroidism and ophthalmopathy. What was amplified from RNA transcripts were TCR beta CDR3 regions. HTBI primers were used for first-round RT-PCR of the TCR CDR3. Using its own MiXCR run on the multiplex PCR reads, TCRdb lists one record per CDR3 protein. The sample consists of about 420,000 distinct CDR3 sequences, roughly an eighth of them appearing once. The sequencing sample was made of blood. These receptors all stem from a woman under 30 with Graves' hyperthyroidism.

V and J are TRBV28 and TRBJ1-5, with D perhaps matching TRBD1 (6 bases). Trimming stripped 4 bases from V and 0 bases from J, with 7 bases between. Germline V lookup: CDR1 MDHEN, CDR2 SYDVKM. The length of the CDR3 is 14 residues. The CDR3 spells CASSWGHSNQPQHF. DNA for the CDR3: TGTGCCAGCAGTTGGGGGCATAGCAATCAGCCCCAGCATTTT.

Ten or more counts support this clonotype. The chain has TRBV25-1 and TRBJ1-4; 11 bases agree with TRBD1. In germline, CDR1 is MGHDK, CDR2 SYGVNS. Trimming cost V 5 bases and J 11 bases; bases outside gene matches: 4. The CDR3 consists of 13 residues. The CDR3 DNA sequence: TGTGCCAGCAGTTACGGGACAGGGGGGAAACTGTTTTTT. Encoded protein: CASSYGTGGKLFF.

The V call is TRBV20-1, the J call TRBJ2-5; 11 bases match TRBD2. J lost 0 bases, V lost 6 bases, and 6 bases had no gene match. Germline CDR1 and CDR2: DFQATT and SNEGSKA (reference sequence). The CDR3 length is 15 residues. In DNA form, the CDR3 reads TGCAGTGCAAGCAGGACTAGCGGGTACCAAGAGACCCAGTACTTC. It specifies CSASRTSGYQETQYF.

This clonotype was observed many times. The chain has TRBV2 and TRBJ2-1, with 7 bases aligning to TRBD2. The trim removed 3 bases at V and 6 bases at J, leaving 14 bases unmatched. The CDR3 contains 17 residues. CDR1 is SNHLY, CDR2 FYNNEI, per germline. The CDR3 reads CASSDLILAGAVNEQFF. The CDR3 region has the DNA TGTGCCAGCAGTGACCTAATCTTGGCGGGAGCCGTCAATGAGCAGTTCTTC.

In its sample, this clonotype was seen many times. The chain links TRBV6-5 to TRBJ2-3, with a weak D call TRBD2 (6 bases). Germline CDR1 reads MNHEY; CDR2 reads SVGAGI. The V and J ends lost 2 bases and 6 bases respectively, with 12 bases between them. This CDR3 comprises 14 residues. CDR3 region: CASSYVGSWDTQYF. The CDR3 bases are TGTGCCAGCAGTTACGTCGGGAGTTGGGATACGCAGTATTTT.

This clonotype has ten or more counts. The rearrangement uses TRBV30 and TRBJ2-7; possibly TRBD1 for D (5 bases). CDR1 is GTSNPN, CDR2 SVGIG, per germline (reference sequence). V lost 5 bases and J 7 bases, leaving 12 bases between the germline ends. This CDR3 has 11 amino acids. This CDR3 is CAWGAQPEQYF. The CDR3 DNA sequence: TGTGCCTGGGGGGCCCAGCCAGAGCAGTACTTC.

This clonotype was seen a handful of times. The V and J genes are TRBV19 and TRBJ2-3; TRBD2 matches 7 bases. The CDR3 sequence is 14 residues long. CDR1 and CDR2 from the germline V gene are LNHDA and SQIVND (reference sequence). Trimming took 3 bases from V and 3 from J; bases not matched to a gene: 3. This CDR3 reads CASSIAGATDTQYF. CDR3 coding DNA: TGTGCCAGTAGTATCGCGGGAGCGACAGATACGCAGTATTTT.

This clonotype was counted many times. CDR3 DNA sequence: TGTGCCAGCAGTTCCCTGGGACAGGTCTACGAGCAGTACTTC. This translates into CASSSLGQVYEQYF. The gene calls are TRBV28 and TRBJ2-7, with 8 bases matching TRBD1. The CDR3 runs 14 residues. Germline V gene sequence: CDR1 MDHEN, CDR2 SYDVKM. The ends lost 4 bases at V and 3 bases at J; junction bases unmatched: 5. Based on the CDR3 plus reference TRBV28 and TRBJ2-7, the full variable domain is DVKVTQSSRYLVKRTGEKVFLECVQDMDHENMFWYRQDPGLGLRLIYFSYDVKMKEKGDIPEGYSVSREKKERFSLILESASTNQTSMYLCASSSLGQVYEQYFGPGTRLTVT.